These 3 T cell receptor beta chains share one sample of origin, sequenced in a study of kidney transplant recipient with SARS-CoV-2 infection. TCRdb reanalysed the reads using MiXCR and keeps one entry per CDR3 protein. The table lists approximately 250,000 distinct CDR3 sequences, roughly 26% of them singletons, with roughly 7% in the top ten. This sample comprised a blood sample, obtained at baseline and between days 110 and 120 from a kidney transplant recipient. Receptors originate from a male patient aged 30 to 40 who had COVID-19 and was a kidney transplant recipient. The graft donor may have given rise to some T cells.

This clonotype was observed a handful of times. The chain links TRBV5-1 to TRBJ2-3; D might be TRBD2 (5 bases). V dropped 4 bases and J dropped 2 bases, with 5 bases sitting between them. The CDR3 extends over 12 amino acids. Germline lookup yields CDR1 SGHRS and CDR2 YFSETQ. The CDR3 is CASSRDTDTQYF. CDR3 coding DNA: TGCGCCAGCAGCCGGGACACAGATACGCAGTATTTT.

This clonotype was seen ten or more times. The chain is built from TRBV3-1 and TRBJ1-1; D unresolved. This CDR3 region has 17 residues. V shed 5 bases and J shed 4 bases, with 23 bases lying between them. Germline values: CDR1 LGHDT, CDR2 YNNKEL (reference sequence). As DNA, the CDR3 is TGTGCCAGCAGCTTGGCAGATCCCATTTCAATTCGCACTGAAGCTTTCTTT. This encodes CASSLADPISIRTEAFF.

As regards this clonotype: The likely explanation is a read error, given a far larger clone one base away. DNA of the CDR3: TGCAGTGCTGGAGATCAGGATGGGACAAACCTCTACGAGCAGTACTTC. Encoded protein: CSAGDQDGTNLYEQYF. This rearrangement joins TRBV20-1 to TRBJ2-4; a weak D match, TRBD1 (6 bases). The J call is in doubt because the DNA end fits TRBJ2-7 better. From germline, CDR1 is DFQATT and CDR2 SNEGSKA (reference sequence). The CDR3 totals 16 residues.